Listed below are T cell receptor beta chains from one sample, sequenced in a study of neoadjuvant anti-PD-1 for oral cavity cancer. Clones were read by immunoSEQ multiplex PCR, and TCRdb kept only the in-frame ones, dropping some. The sample has approximately 83,000 clones; approximately 84% are singletons. Here the sequenced sample was PBMCs, taken before nivolumab (anti-PD-1) treatment. The source of these receptors is a person aged 35 to 85 with oral cavity squamous cell carcinoma. Both conserved end residues are part of each CDR3. The order of the fields is D gene, J gene, clone size, V gene, CDR3 protein, CDR3 DNA. The D gene is left open where the match is weak. The size of a clone is reported for some rows only, either as once, few or many, or as a class for expanded clones.

d_gene: .
j_gene: TRBJ1-4
abundance: .
v_gene: TRBV6-5
CDR3aa: CASSYGQPNEKLFF
CDR3nt: TGTGCCAGCAGTTACGGACAGCCTAATGAAAAACTGTTTTTT

d_gene: .
j_gene: TRBJ2-2
abundance: .
v_gene: TRBV6-1
CDR3aa: CASRKILTVTGELFF
CDR3nt: TGTGCCAGCAGGAAAATCCTGACAGTCACCGGGGAGCTGTTTTTT

d_gene: .
j_gene: TRBJ2-7
abundance: .
v_gene: TRBV15
CDR3aa: CATSSEGLDFSYEQYF
CDR3nt: TGTGCCACCAGCAGCGAGGGTTTAGATTTCTCCTACGAGCAGTACTTC

d_gene: .
j_gene: TRBJ2-7
abundance: .
v_gene: TRBV5-6
CDR3aa: CASSSYYEQYF
CDR3nt: TGTGCCAGCAGCTCATATTACGAGCAGTACTTC

d_gene: .
j_gene: TRBJ2-2
abundance: .
v_gene: TRBV30
CDR3aa: CAWSLNTGELFF
CDR3nt: TGTGCCTGGAGTCTGAACACCGGGGAGCTGTTTTTT

d_gene: .
j_gene: TRBJ2-5
abundance: .
v_gene: TRBV4-1
CDR3aa: CASSRTPSGGQETQYF
CDR3nt: TGCGCCAGCAGCCGCACCCCCAGTGGGGGCCAAGAGACCCAGTACTTC

d_gene: TRBD1
j_gene: TRBJ1-5
abundance: once
v_gene: TRBV5-6
CDR3aa: CASSSGQDSNQPQHF
CDR3nt: TGTGCCAGCAGCTCGGGACAGGATAGCAATCAGCCCCAGCATTTT

d_gene: TRBD2
j_gene: TRBJ2-2
abundance: .
v_gene: TRBV7-9
CDR3aa: CASSQGTSGYTGELFF
CDR3nt: TGTGCCAGCAGCCAAGGGACTAGCGGGTACACCGGGGAGCTGTTTTTT

d_gene: .
j_gene: TRBJ2-7
abundance: few
v_gene: TRBV6-6
CDR3aa: CASSYSGEVSYEQYF
CDR3nt: TGTGCCAGCAGTTACTCGGGCGAAGTATCCTACGAGCAGTACTTC

d_gene: .
j_gene: TRBJ1-2
abundance: .
v_gene: TRBV6-1
CDR3aa: CASSEMVHYGYTF
CDR3nt: TGTGCCAGCAGTGAAATGGTTCACTATGGCTACACCTTC

d_gene: TRBD2
j_gene: TRBJ2-7
abundance: .
v_gene: TRBV19
CDR3aa: CASSVQGLANGEQYF
CDR3nt: TGTGCCAGTAGTGTCCAGGGACTAGCTAACGGCGAGCAGTACTTC

d_gene: TRBD1
j_gene: TRBJ2-7
abundance: .
v_gene: TRBV29-1
CDR3aa: CSVLSGTGNYEQYF
CDR3nt: TGCAGCGTTCTAAGCGGGACAGGGAACTACGAGCAGTACTTC

d_gene: TRBD1
j_gene: TRBJ1-2
abundance: .
v_gene: TRBV7-8
CDR3aa: CASSPRSGDRGFDGYTF
CDR3nt: TGTGCCAGCAGCCCTAGGTCCGGGGACAGGGGCTTTGATGGCTACACCTTC

d_gene: .
j_gene: TRBJ2-7
abundance: .
v_gene: TRBV29-1
CDR3aa: CSVASGTYEQYF
CDR3nt: TGCAGCGTTGCCTCAGGGACCTACGAGCAGTACTTC

d_gene: .
j_gene: TRBJ1-1
abundance: few
v_gene: TRBV6-6
CDR3aa: CASRYDRRSTEAFF
CDR3nt: TGTGCCAGCAGGTACGACAGGAGGAGCACTGAAGCTTTCTTT

d_gene: TRBD1
j_gene: TRBJ1-2
abundance: .
v_gene: TRBV30
CDR3aa: CACFDRARIGYTF
CDR3nt: TGTGCCTGTTTTGACAGGGCAAGAATTGGCTACACCTTC

d_gene: TRBD2
j_gene: TRBJ2-2
abundance: .
v_gene: TRBV19
CDR3aa: CASSMGGTATGELFF
CDR3nt: TGTGCCAGTAGTATGGGAGGGACTGCTACCGGGGAGCTGTTTTTT

d_gene: .
j_gene: TRBJ1-5
abundance: .
v_gene: TRBV6-5
CDR3aa: CASSRRGWDQPQHF
CDR3nt: TGTGCCAGCAGCCGCAGGGGTTGGGATCAGCCCCAGCATTTT

d_gene: .
j_gene: TRBJ1-5
abundance: few
v_gene: TRBV27
CDR3aa: CASSPGFTHQPQHF
CDR3nt: TGTGCCAGCAGTCCGGGTTTCACTCATCAGCCCCAGCATTTT

d_gene: .
j_gene: TRBJ2-1
abundance: .
v_gene: TRBV28
CDR3aa: CASSLERTFRNEQFF
CDR3nt: TGTGCCAGCAGTTTGGAGAGGACTTTCCGCAATGAGCAGTTCTTC

d_gene: .
j_gene: TRBJ2-7
abundance: .
v_gene: TRBV30
CDR3aa: CAWSGARVDEQYF
CDR3nt: TGTGCCTGGAGTGGAGCGAGGGTAGACGAGCAGTACTTC

d_gene: .
j_gene: TRBJ2-1
abundance: .
v_gene: TRBV7-7
CDR3aa: CASSLGEGRNEQFF
CDR3nt: TGTGCTAGCAGCTTGGGCGAGGGGCGTAATGAGCAGTTCTTC

d_gene: .
j_gene: TRBJ1-2
abundance: .
v_gene: TRBV19
CDR3aa: CASSTRGSDGYTF
CDR3nt: TGTGCCAGTAGTACACGCGGGTCGGATGGCTACACCTTC

d_gene: .
j_gene: TRBJ2-5
abundance: .
v_gene: TRBV7-3
CDR3aa: CASSLTIVETQYF
CDR3nt: TGTGCCAGCAGCTTAACGATAGTGGAGACCCAGTACTTC

d_gene: .
j_gene: TRBJ1-1
abundance: .
v_gene: TRBV29-1
CDR3aa: CSVETQGNTEAFF
CDR3nt: TGCAGCGTTGAAACACAGGGGAACACTGAAGCTTTCTTT

d_gene: .
j_gene: TRBJ1-5
abundance: .
v_gene: TRBV6-1
CDR3aa: CATMGQGGQPQHF
CDR3nt: TGTGCCACCATGGGGCAGGGAGGTCAGCCCCAGCATTTT

d_gene: TRBD2
j_gene: TRBJ2-5
abundance: .
v_gene: TRBV5-1
CDR3aa: CASSLGSGPSRLAVNGQETQYF
CDR3nt: TGCGCCAGCAGCTTGGGTAGCGGACCTTCTAGGCTAGCGGTGAATGGACAAGAGACCCAGTACTTC

d_gene: TRBD1
j_gene: TRBJ1-2
abundance: .
v_gene: TRBV5-1
CDR3aa: CASSLGQGANYGYTF
CDR3nt: TGCGCCAGCAGCTTGGGTCAGGGGGCCAACTATGGCTACACCTTC

d_gene: .
j_gene: TRBJ1-2
abundance: .
v_gene: TRBV19
CDR3aa: CASSGLGGDDNYGYTF
CDR3nt: TGTGCCAGTAGTGGTTTAGGAGGGGACGACAACTATGGCTACACCTTC

d_gene: .
j_gene: TRBJ2-3
abundance: .
v_gene: TRBV30
CDR3aa: CAWKRATSTDTQYF
CDR3nt: TGTGCCTGGAAACGAGCGACTAGCACAGATACGCAGTATTTT

d_gene: TRBD1
j_gene: TRBJ1-4
abundance: once
v_gene: TRBV6-1
CDR3aa: CASTEGQGLFF
CDR3nt: TGTGCCAGCACCGAAGGACAGGGGCTGTTTTTT

d_gene: .
j_gene: TRBJ1-2
abundance: .
v_gene: TRBV7-8
CDR3aa: CASSLSQGQNPNYGYTF
CDR3nt: TGTGCCAGCAGCTTAAGTCAGGGGCAAAACCCTAACTATGGCTACACCTTC